A single sample gave rise to the 19 T cell receptor beta chains below, sequenced in a study of T-cell memory formation after mild COVID-19. TCRdb ran MiXCR on the 5' RACE reads and lists one entry per CDR3 protein. Of about 390,000 distinct CDR3 sequences listed, more than 15% were seen once; the top ten hold 20% to 25%. The specimen was PBMCs or a T cell subset sorted from them (not recorded which). Every receptor here comes from a man between 18 and 35 years old who had mild COVID-19 (a few samples of this study predate the infection). Cell type and time point are not known.

This clonotype was found a few times. The chain uses TRBV13 and TRBJ1-1; the D is unclear. Germline V gene data show CDR1 as PRHDT and CDR2 as FYEKMQ (reference sequence). Trimming removed 5 bases at V and 4 bases at J, with 14 bases between. The CDR3 length is 14 residues. This CDR3 is CASSPRLGSTEAFF. The CDR3 coding sequence is TGTGCCAGCAGCCCCAGGCTGGGCAGCACTGAAGCTTTCTTT.

The chain has TRBV7-9 and TRBJ1-1, with 9 bases that match TRBD1. Germline CDR1 reads SEHNR; CDR2 reads FQNEAQ (reference sequence). V trimming: 4 bases; J trimming: 3 bases; junction bases outside the gene matches: 6. CDR3 length equals 15 residues. CDR3 nucleotide sequence: TGTGCCAGCAGCTCAGGACAGGGGATGTACACTGAAGCTTTCTTT. Its translation is CASSSGQGMYTEAFF.

This clonotype was counted only a few times. The V gene is TRBV14, the J gene TRBJ2-5, with 8 bases identical to TRBD1. Trimming at V came to 4 bases and at J to 2 bases, leaving 9 bases not matched to a gene. This CDR3 contains 16 residues. Germline values: CDR1 SGHDN, CDR2 FVKESK. The CDR3 protein is CASSLGAGGYQETQYF. CDR3 in DNA: TGTGCCAGCAGCCTCGGGGCAGGGGGCTATCAAGAGACCCAGTACTTC.

This clonotype was observed a few times. This chain links TRBV9 with TRBJ2-2; D gene unclear. The CDR3 is 13 residues long. The germline V gene encodes CDR1 SGDLS and CDR2 YYNGEE. V was cut by 4 bases and J by 5 bases, with 9 bases left in between. CDR3 in amino acids: CASSPTWTGELFF. The CDR3 DNA follows: TGTGCCAGCAGCCCAACCTGGACCGGGGAGCTGTTTTTT.

This clonotype occurred a few times. V gene TRBV20-1 combines with J gene TRBJ2-5, with 9 bases matching TRBD1. Germline lookup yields CDR1 DFQATT and CDR2 SNEGSKA (reference sequence). This CDR3 is built from 13 residues. V shed 3 bases, J shed 5 bases, and the junction held 4 bases outside the gene matches. The DNA for the CDR3 is TGCAGTGCTAGGTGGGACAGGGATGAGACCCAGTACTTC. This codes for CSARWDRDETQYF.

This chain joins TRBV28 and TRBJ2-3; 7 positions agree with TRBD1. V lost 4 bases and J lost 0; bases outside the gene matches: 1. Looked up from germline, CDR1 is MDHEN and CDR2 is SYDVKM. The CDR3 is 14 residues long. Here the CDR3 DNA reads TGTGCCAGCAGTTGGGACAGTAGCACAGATACGCAGTATTTT. Its protein is CASSWDSSTDTQYF.

The chain is built from TRBV6-2 or TRBV6-3 and TRBJ1-1; no definite D call. This CDR3 is 13 amino acids long. CDR1 and CDR2 (germline): MNHEY, SVGEGT. The V end lost 2 bases, the J end lost 5 bases, and 9 bases lay between the germline ends. CDR3 nucleotide sequence: TGTGCCAGCAGTTACGGGGTTTCAACTGAAGCTTTCTTT. Its translation: CASSYGVSTEAFF.

This clonotype was found a few times. The gene calls are TRBV12-3 or TRBV12-4 and TRBJ2-1; possibly TRBD2 for D (6 bases). Deletions cut 5 bases from V and 4 bases from J, with 15 bases between. The CDR3 runs to 15 residues. CDR3 sequence: CASSPGTSHYNEQFF. CDR3 sequence (DNA): TGTGCCAGCAGTCCTGGGACTTCCCATTACAATGAGCAGTTCTTC.

This clonotype was counted between two and nine times. V is TRBV6-5 and J is TRBJ2-1, with 11 bases matching TRBD1. This CDR3 has 16 residues. V lost 0 bases to trimming and J lost 7 bases; unmatched junction nucleotides: 5. Germline V gene lookup returns CDR1 MNHEY and CDR2 SVGAGI. Here the CDR3 reads CASSYSGTGGRNEQFF. DNA for the CDR3: TGTGCCAGCAGTTACTCCGGGACAGGGGGTCGTAATGAGCAGTTCTTC.

In its sample, this clonotype was seen a few times. This chain uses TRBV29-1 with TRBJ1-3; D is undetermined. CDR3 length: 12 amino acids. Germline loops: CDR1 SQVTM, CDR2 ANQGSEA. V dropped 3 bases and J dropped 4 bases, with 7 bases sitting between them. CDR3 sequence: CSVEGRGNTIYF. Here the CDR3 DNA reads TGCAGCGTTGAGGGCAGAGGAAACACCATATATTTT.

The chain recombines TRBV7-2 with TRBJ1-3; no clear D. V lost 6 bases, J lost 2 bases, and 8 bases lay in between. Germline-derived CDR1 and CDR2 are SGHTA and FQGNSA. The CDR3 spans 13 residues. The CDR3 sequence: CASRREAGNTIYF. The CDR3, as DNA: TGTGCCAGCAGACGGGAGGCTGGAAACACCATATATTTT.

The V and J genes are TRBV9 and TRBJ2-5; D possibly corresponds to TRBD2 (6 bases). CDR1 and CDR2 from the germline V gene are SGDLS and YYNGEE. Between the trimmed V and J ends, which lost 3 bases and 5 bases, there was a span of 14 bases. The CDR3 contains 14 residues. CDR3 protein: CASSAAGGEETQYF. CDR3 coding DNA: TGTGCCAGCAGCGCCGCCGGGGGTGAGGAGACCCAGTACTTC.

The table lists this clonotype with a few counts. The genes are TRBV24-1 and TRBJ1-2; D may be TRBD1 (5 bases). The CDR3 has 13 residues. Trimming stripped 1 base from V and 8 bases from J, with 10 bases between. Germline assignment: CDR1 KGHDR and CDR2 SFDVKD. This CDR3 reads CATSDLRGTGYTF. The DNA of the CDR3 is TGTGCCACCAGTGATTTAAGGGGCACCGGCTACACCTTC.

The chain is built from TRBV20-1 and TRBJ1-5, with TRBD1 matching over 7 bases. The CDR3 is 14 amino acids. The V and J ends lost 0 bases and 5 bases, in that order; junction bases with no gene match: 4. From germline, CDR1 is DFQATT and CDR2 SNEGSKA (reference sequence). CDR3: CSARDGTADQPQHF. Written as DNA, the CDR3 is TGCAGTGCTAGAGACGGGACAGCAGATCAGCCCCAGCATTTT.

This clonotype was counted between two and nine times. The V call is TRBV4-2, the J call TRBJ2-3; 14 nucleotides align to TRBD2. The CDR3 contains 20 residues. The junction had 11 bases not matched to a gene; V was cut back by 0 bases and J by 3 bases. The germline gives CDR1 LGHNA, CDR2 YNFKEQ. CDR3 amino acids: CASSQEIGTSGGTVTDTQYF. The CDR3 nucleotides are TGTGCCAGCAGCCAAGAAATCGGGACTAGCGGGGGTACCGTGACAGATACGCAGTATTTT.

This clonotype was found many times. This rearrangement joins TRBV7-2 to TRBJ1-2; D remains unclear. Germline CDR1 reads SGHTA; CDR2 reads FQGNSA. V was trimmed by 3 bases and J by 4 bases, leaving 15 bases between them. This CDR3 region has 15 residues. The CDR3 is CASSLQVTSLYGYTF. The CDR3 region has the DNA TGTGCCAGCAGCTTGCAGGTGACTTCTCTCTATGGCTACACCTTC.

The sample holds one count of this clonotype. The chain carries TRBV7-2 and TRBJ1-2, with a possible D match to TRBD1 (5 bases). V was cut by 3 bases and J by 3 bases, with 11 bases left in between. Germline V lookup: CDR1 SGHTA, CDR2 FQGNSA. There are 14 residues in the CDR3. This chain's CDR3 is CASSFGAVHYGYTF. The CDR3 region has the DNA TGTGCCAGCAGCTTCGGGGCGGTTCACTATGGCTACACCTTC.

This clonotype was observed a handful of times. The J gene is TRBJ2-3, the V gene TRBV7-9, with TRBD1 matching 8 bases. The V segment lost 4 bases and the J segment 0 bases; nucleotides outside the gene matches: 9. Germline values: CDR1 SEHNR, CDR2 FQNEAQ (reference sequence). The CDR3 has 17 residues. CDR3 in amino acids: CASSSNRGFTSTDTQYF. As DNA, the CDR3 is TGTGCCAGCAGCTCTAACAGGGGGTTCACAAGCACAGATACGCAGTATTTT.

CDR3 amino acids: CATSREVWVPHEQYF. Written as DNA, the CDR3 is TGTGCCACCAGCAGAGAAGTTTGGGTCCCGCACGAGCAGTACTTC. The V call is TRBV15, the J call TRBJ2-7; D gene ambiguous. The CDR3 extends over 15 amino acids. Germline V lookup: CDR1 LNHNV, CDR2 YYDKDF (reference sequence). V lost 0 bases, J lost 5 bases, and 14 bases lay in between.